This entry describes one T cell receptor (beta chain). The CDR3 is made up of 17 amino acids. V dropped 1 base and J dropped 12; count of bases not matched to a gene: 13. CDR1 SGHNT and CDR2 YENEEA come from the germline V gene. Method: immunoSEQ multiplex PCR; TCRdb's copy keeps in-frame clones and lacks some. The repertoire holds about 69,000 clones, 80% seen once, with 2% to 2.5% in the top ten. This sample is drawn from a study of OX40 agonist ivuxolimab in advanced cancers. The clonotype comes from an adult with an advanced solid tumor such as melanoma, head and neck, liver or kidney cancer. The input for sequencing was CD4+ or CD8+ T cells sorted from blood, taken in a trial of the OX40 agonist ivuxolimab. The chain carries TRBV11-3 and TRBJ2-1; 12 bases align to TRBD1. CDR3 sequence reads: CASSLVRDRGQHFGQFF. CDR3 sequence (DNA): TGTGCCAGCAGCTTAGTTCGGGACAGGGGGCAGCACTTTGGGCAGTTCTTC.